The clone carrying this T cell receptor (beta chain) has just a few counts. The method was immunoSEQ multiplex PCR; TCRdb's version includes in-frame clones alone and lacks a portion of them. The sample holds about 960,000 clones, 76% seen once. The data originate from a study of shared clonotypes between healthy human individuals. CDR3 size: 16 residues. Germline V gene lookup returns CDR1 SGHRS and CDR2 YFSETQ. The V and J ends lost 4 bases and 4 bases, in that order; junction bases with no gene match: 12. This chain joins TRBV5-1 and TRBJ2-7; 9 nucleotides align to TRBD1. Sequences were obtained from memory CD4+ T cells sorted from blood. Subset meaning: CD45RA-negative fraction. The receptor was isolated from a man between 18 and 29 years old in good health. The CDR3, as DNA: TGCGCCAGCAGCCCCCAGGGAGGGACAGGGTTATACGAGCAGTACTTC. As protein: CASSPQGGTGLYEQYF.